A single sample is the source of the 17 T cell receptor beta chains below, sequenced in a study of early T cells in non-severe SARS-CoV-2 infection. TCRdb called the 5' RACE reads again in MiXCR, with one record for every CDR3 protein. The sample consists of about 64,000 distinct CDR3 sequences, 20% of them appearing once. The specimen was whole blood, collected at baseline. Receptors originate from an adult who was a healthcare worker with PCR-confirmed SARS-CoV-2 infection or an uninfected control (not recorded which).

A remark on this clonotype: Likely a read error: the CDR3 ends without its conserved phenylalanine or tryptophan. It is unclear where the CDR3 begins or ends on the DNA, so no DNA is shown, and the CDR3 is as TCRdb lists it. The chain employs TRBV12-5 and TRBJ2-7; the DNA was not used to check the table's D call, TRBD1. The germline gives CDR1 LGHNT, CDR2 FRNRAP. The CDR3 totals 13 residues, both ends included. This chain's CDR3 is CASGLELNNPPIL.

The V gene is TRBV30, the J gene TRBJ1-2, with D possibly matching TRBD1 (5 bases). CDR3 length: 11 residues. CDR1 and CDR2 from the germline V gene are GTSNPN and SVGIG (reference sequence). Trimming cost V 5 bases and J 8 bases, with 12 bases left between them. The CDR3 bases are TGTGCCTGGGGGGCAAGTCTAGGCTACACCTTC. Amino acid sequence: CAWGASLGYTF.

This chain uses TRBV5-1 with TRBJ2-1; 9 nucleotides agree with TRBD2. Trimming took 3 bases from V and 8 from J; bases not matched to a gene: 12. The CDR3 runs to 16 residues. CDR1 and CDR2 from the germline V gene are SGHRS and YFSETQ. This CDR3 reads CASSSLGASGADEQFF. The CDR3 nucleotides read TGCGCCAGCAGCTCCCTCGGCGCTAGCGGGGCCGATGAGCAGTTCTTC. Full variable domain (outside the CDR3, taken from reference TRBV5-1 and TRBJ2-1): KAGVTQTPRYLIKTRGQQVTLSCSPISGHRSVSWYQQTPGQGLQFLFEYFSETQRNKGNFPGRFSGRQFSNSRSEMNVSTLELGDSALYLCASSSLGASGADEQFFGPGTRLTVL.

The chain has TRBV3-1 and TRBJ2-7; D is possibly TRBD2 (6 bases). CDR1 is LGHDT and CDR2 is YNNKEL in the germline V gene (reference sequence). This CDR3 region has 15 residues. The ends were cut back, 4 bases at V and 0 bases at J, with 13 bases in the middle. The CDR3 DNA reads TGTGCCAGCAGCCCTACTGGAGGGGCCTCCTACGAGCAGTACTTC. Translation: CASSPTGGASYEQYF.

This chain connects TRBV5-1 to TRBJ2-3; D assignment may be TRBD1 or TRBD2 (5 bases each). The CDR3 runs to 15 residues. Germline CDR1 SGHRS, CDR2 YFSETQ. Trimming removed 0 bases from V and 2 bases from J, with 10 bases in between. The chain's CDR3 is CASSLAGQLTDTQYF. The CDR3 nucleotides are TGCGCCAGCAGCTTGGCGGGGCAGCTCACAGATACGCAGTATTTT. Full variable domain (outside the CDR3, taken from reference TRBV5-1 and TRBJ2-3): KAGVTQTPRYLIKTRGQQVTLSCSPISGHRSVSWYQQTPGQGLQFLFEYFSETQRNKGNFPGRFSGRQFSNSRSEMNVSTLELGDSALYLCASSLAGQLTDTQYFGPGTRLTVL.

This CDR3 reads CASSTLAGGRTDTQYF. The DNA for the CDR3 is TGTGCCAGCAGCACCCTAGCGGGGGGTAGAACAGATACGCAGTATTTT. The chain joins TRBV9 to TRBJ2-3; 11 bases line up with TRBD2. The CDR3 runs to 16 residues. CDR1 SGDLS and CDR2 YYNGEE come from the germline V gene. V lost 4 bases, J lost 3 bases, and 7 bases stayed unmatched. Full variable domain (missing parts from reference TRBV9 and TRBJ2-3): DSGVTQTPKHLITATGQRVTLRCSPRSGDLSVYWYQQSLDQGLQFLIQYYNGEERAKGNILERFSAQQFPDLHSELNLSSLELGDSALYFCASSTLAGGRTDTQYFGPGTRLTVL.

The chain uses TRBV7-9 and TRBJ2-5, with no clear D. V lost 1 base and J lost 5, with 11 bases in between. This CDR3 is built from 14 residues. The germline gives CDR1 SEHNR, CDR2 FQNEAQ (reference sequence). CDR3 DNA: TGTGCCAGCAGCTTAGATCCGGCCCCGGAGACCCAGTACTTC. It translates to CASSLDPAPETQYF. The variable domain in full, completed from reference TRBV7-9 and TRBJ2-5, reads DTGVSQNPRHKITKRGQNVTFRCDPISEHNRLYWYRQTLGQGPEFLTYFQNEAQLEKSRLLSDRFSAERPKGSFSTLEIQRTEQGDSAMYLCASSLDPAPETQYFGPGTRLLVL.

This clonotype was seen ten or more times. This chain joins TRBV7-8 and TRBJ1-1; 8 positions match TRBD1. The CDR3 is made up of 18 amino acids. J lost 4 bases, V lost 2 bases, and 15 bases had no gene match. Germline assignment: CDR1 SGHVS and CDR2 FQNEAQ. The CDR3 DNA reads as TGTGCCAGCAGCTTAAGGTTCAGGGGGCGTGATAGGAGCACTGAAGCTTTCTTT. This codes for CASSLRFRGRDRSTEAFF.

This clonotype was detected a few times. The chain links TRBV20-1 to TRBJ2-7; D is unclear. The CDR3 contains 11 residues. Germline CDR1 is DFQATT and CDR2 is SNEGSKA (reference sequence). The V gene lost 6 bases and the J gene lost 6 bases, with 12 bases spanning the gap. The chain's CDR3 is CSALDRGEQYF. The CDR3, as DNA: TGCAGTGCCCTGGACCGTGGCGAGCAGTACTTC.

This clonotype was seen only a few times. This chain connects TRBV14 to TRBJ2-1; D not certain. Germline CDR1 SGHDN, CDR2 FVKESK. The CDR3 consists of 15 residues. V lost 3 bases and J 4 bases, leaving 13 bases between the germline ends. The CDR3 here is CASSHRTDFYNEQFF. The CDR3 DNA is TGTGCCAGCAGCCACCGGACGGATTTTTACAATGAGCAGTTCTTC. Complete variable domain (other parts from reference TRBV14 and TRBJ2-1): EAGVTQFPSHSVIEKGQTVTLRCDPISGHDNLYWYRRVMGKEIKFLLHFVKESKQDESGMPNNRFLAERTGGTYSTLKVQPAELEDSGVYFCASSHRTDFYNEQFFGPGTRLTVL.

This clonotype has a handful of counts. CDR3 loop: CASAVGADYGYTF. As DNA, the CDR3 is TGTGCCAGCGCCGTAGGGGCGGACTATGGCTACACCTTC. The chain links TRBV6-1 to TRBJ1-2, with D tentatively TRBD1 (5 bases). CDR3 size: 13 residues. The germline V and J ends were trimmed by 8 bases and 3 bases, with 13 bases remaining between them. Germline CDR1 MNHNS, CDR2 SASEGT.

This clonotype was counted a few times. This chain uses TRBV10-3 with TRBJ2-1, with D perhaps matching TRBD1 (6 bases). The germline gives CDR1 ENHRY, CDR2 SYGVKD. The ends were cut back, 2 bases at V and 8 bases at J, with 7 bases in the middle. CDR3 size: 12 residues. This chain's CDR3 is CAISEQGYEQFF. CDR3 bases: TGTGCCATCAGTGAGCAGGGGTATGAGCAGTTCTTC.

This clonotype was detected only a few times. V and J are TRBV6-5 and TRBJ1-1; D uncertain. This CDR3 is 11 amino acids long. The V end was cut by 8 bases, the J end by 4 bases, with 8 bases between. Germline CDR1 and CDR2: MNHEY and SVGAGI. The CDR3 sequence is CASQTGTEAFF. The CDR3 DNA reads as TGTGCCAGCCAAACGGGCACTGAAGCTTTCTTT.

The V and J genes are TRBV11-2 and TRBJ2-7, with TRBD2 as a possible D gene (5 bases). Germline V gene sequence: CDR1 SGHAT, CDR2 FQNNGV. CDR3 size: 15 residues. Trimming shortened V by 2 bases and J by 0 bases, and 11 bases separated the two germline ends. The DNA for the CDR3 is TGTGCCAGCAGCTTAAGGGAGAGCGCCTCCTACGAGCAGTACTTC. Its translation: CASSLRESASYEQYF.

This clonotype was seen only a few times. The CDR3 DNA follows: TGTGCCAGCAACGGACAGGGCTCTGGAAACACCATATATTTT. This codes for CASNGQGSGNTIYF. This rearrangement joins TRBV3-1 to TRBJ1-3; 8 bases agree with TRBD1. Germline CDR1 reads LGHDT; CDR2 reads YNNKEL (reference sequence). J was trimmed by 0 bases and V by 7 bases; bases with no gene match: 2. The length of the CDR3 is 14 residues.

This clonotype was picked up a small number of times. The gene calls are TRBV20-1 and TRBJ1-1; D unresolved. The CDR3 covers 13 residues. CDR1 and CDR2 (germline): DFQATT, SNEGSKA (reference sequence). The V gene lost 5 bases and the J gene lost 6 bases, with 16 bases spanning the gap. The CDR3 region has the DNA TGCAGTGCTGTGGGTCCCGTTCGCGCTGAAGCTTTCTTT. It yields the protein CSAVGPVRAEAFF.

This clonotype was detected many times. The chain combines TRBV7-8 with TRBJ2-3; D gene unclear. Trimming cost V 5 bases and J 4 bases, with 10 bases left between them. The CDR3 sequence is 13 residues long. Germline CDR1 and CDR2: SGHVS and FQNEAQ. The CDR3 coding sequence is TGTGCCAGCAGCGCTGGTTCCCCAGATACGCAGTATTTT. Amino acid sequence: CASSAGSPDTQYF.